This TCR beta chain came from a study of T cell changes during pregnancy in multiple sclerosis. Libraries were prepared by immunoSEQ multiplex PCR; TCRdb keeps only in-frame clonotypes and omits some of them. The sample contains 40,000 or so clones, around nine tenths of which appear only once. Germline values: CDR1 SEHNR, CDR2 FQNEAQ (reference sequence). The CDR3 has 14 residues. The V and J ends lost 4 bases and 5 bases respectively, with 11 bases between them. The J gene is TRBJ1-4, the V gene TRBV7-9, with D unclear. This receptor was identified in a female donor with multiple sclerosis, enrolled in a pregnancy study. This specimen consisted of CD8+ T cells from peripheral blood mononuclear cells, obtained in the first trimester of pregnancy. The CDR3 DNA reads TGTGCCAGCAGCTGGCCCCGACTCAATGAAAAACTGTTTTTT. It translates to CASSWPRLNEKLFF.